The rows below give T cell receptor beta chains drawn from one sample of a study of T cell responses to AZD1222 COVID-19 vaccine. Sequencing was performed with immunoSEQ multiplex PCR; in TCRdb, only in-frame clones are kept and a portion is missing. The sample yields about 94,000 clones, roughly 88% seen once. Material: peripheral blood, obtained 28 days after the second AZD1222 dose. These receptors came from an adult who received the AZD1222 COVID-19 vaccine. CDR3s include the opening cysteine and the closing phenylalanine or tryptophan. The order of the fields is CDR3 DNA, CDR3 protein, clone size, V gene, CDR3 length, J gene, D gene. D genes are given only for firm matches. A row's size may be missing; if present it is once, few, many or a size class.

DNA: TGTGCCAGCAGTTACTCCCCCCAGGGGGCGGTCTATGGCTACACCTTC; CDR3: CASSYSPQGAVYGYTF; size: NA; V: TRBV6-5; length: 16; J: TRBJ1-2; D: TRBD1
DNA: TGTGCCAGCAGTTACTCGAGGGGTCCAGGAGGTTCACCCCTCCACTTT; CDR3: CASSYSRGPGGSPLHF; size: NA; V: TRBV6-2/TRBV6-3; length: 16; J: TRBJ1-6; D: NA
DNA: TGTGCCAGCAGTCAGGTCTCCCCTCCCATTCAGTACTTC; CDR3: CASSQVSPPIQYF; size: NA; V: TRBV28; length: 13; J: TRBJ2-4; D: NA
DNA: TGTGCCAGCAGTGTGTCGGGGACAGGGGCCAACTATGGCTACACCTTC; CDR3: CASSVSGTGANYGYTF; size: NA; V: TRBV28; length: 16; J: TRBJ1-2; D: TRBD1
DNA: TGTGCCTGGAGTGTAGGAGCGGTCTCCTACGAGCAGTACTTC; CDR3: CAWSVGAVSYEQYF; size: NA; V: TRBV30; length: 14; J: TRBJ2-7; D: NA
DNA: TGTGCCAGCAGCTTGATGACCACTGAAGCTTTCTTT; CDR3: CASSLMTTEAFF; size: NA; V: TRBV7-2; length: 12; J: TRBJ1-1; D: NA
DNA: TGTGCCACTTCTCGGGACAGGGCGAACACCGGGGAGCTGTTTTTT; CDR3: CATSRDRANTGELFF; size: NA; V: TRBV24-1; length: 15; J: TRBJ2-2; D: TRBD1
DNA: TGTGCCAGCACCCGACAGGGGGAATACTATGGCTACACCTTC; CDR3: CASTRQGEYYGYTF; size: NA; V: TRBV6-5; length: 14; J: TRBJ1-2; D: TRBD1
DNA: TGTGCCAGCATCGGTGGGGGAAAAGATTCACCCCTCCACTTT; CDR3: CASIGGGKDSPLHF; size: NA; V: TRBV3-1/TRBV3-2; length: 14; J: TRBJ1-6; D: NA
DNA: TGTGCCAGCAGCCAAAGAGTAGACAGCTACGAGCAGTACTTC; CDR3: CASSQRVDSYEQYF; size: NA; V: TRBV3-1/TRBV3-2; length: 14; J: TRBJ2-7; D: NA
DNA: TGTGCCAGTAGTACAAGATTGAGGGATGAGCAGTTCTTC; CDR3: CASSTRLRDEQFF; size: NA; V: TRBV19; length: 13; J: TRBJ2-1; D: NA
DNA: TGTGCCAGCAGCTTGCTAGGACAGGGGGTTTATTCACCCCTCCACTTT; CDR3: CASSLLGQGVYSPLHF; size: NA; V: TRBV7-9; length: 16; J: TRBJ1-6; D: TRBD1
DNA: TGCGCCAGCAGCTTGGGGTTTGGGGCCTCTAGCACAGATACGCAGTATTTT; CDR3: CASSLGFGASSTDTQYF; size: NA; V: TRBV5-1; length: 17; J: TRBJ2-3; D: NA
DNA: TGTGCCAGCTCCCTGGACAGGGCTGGAAACACCATATATTTT; CDR3: CASSLDRAGNTIYF; size: NA; V: TRBV18; length: 14; J: TRBJ1-3; D: TRBD1
DNA: TGTGCCAGTGGCGGGACGAATGGGATCTTC; CDR3: CASGGTNGIF; size: NA; V: TRBV2; length: 10; J: TRBJ2-1; D: NA
DNA: TGTGCCAGCTCACCACTACAGGCCCCAACTAATGAAAAACTGTTTTTT; CDR3: CASSPLQAPTNEKLFF; size: once; V: TRBV18; length: 16; J: TRBJ1-4; D: NA
DNA: TGCGCCAGCAGCGGGGGACTAGCGGAACAAGAGACCCAGTACTTC; CDR3: CASSGGLAEQETQYF; size: NA; V: TRBV5-1; length: 15; J: TRBJ2-5; D: TRBD2
DNA: TGCAGCGTTGAAAGCGGGAGAAGAACCGGGGAGCTGTTTTTT; CDR3: CSVESGRRTGELFF; size: once; V: TRBV29-1; length: 14; J: TRBJ2-2; D: TRBD2
DNA: TGCAGTGCTAGTTCAACAGGGCACCCCTACGAGCAGTACTTC; CDR3: CSASSTGHPYEQYF; size: NA; V: TRBV20-1; length: 14; J: TRBJ2-7; D: NA
DNA: TGTGCCAGCAGTTACTCGATTAGAAGCACAGATACGCAGTATTTT; CDR3: CASSYSIRSTDTQYF; size: NA; V: TRBV6-5; length: 15; J: TRBJ2-3; D: NA
DNA: TGTGCCAGCAGCTTCGTGCCGCAAGAGGAGACCCAGTACTTC; CDR3: CASSFVPQEETQYF; size: NA; V: TRBV5-6; length: 14; J: TRBJ2-5; D: NA
DNA: TGTGCCAGCAGACAATCGACAGGGGGCGGCTATGGCTACACCTTC; CDR3: CASRQSTGGGYGYTF; size: NA; V: TRBV7-8; length: 15; J: TRBJ1-2; D: TRBD1
DNA: TGTGCCAGCAGCCCCCGGGAAATCTTC; CDR3: CASSPREIF; size: NA; V: TRBV9; length: 9; J: TRBJ2-1; D: NA
DNA: TGTGCCAGCAGTGAAGCGTGGGGGCCCGAGCAGTACTTC; CDR3: CASSEAWGPEQYF; size: NA; V: TRBV2; length: 13; J: TRBJ2-7; D: NA
DNA: TGTGCCAGCAGCTTAAGAGGCAGGGGCTCACCCCTCCACTTT; CDR3: CASSLRGRGSPLHF; size: NA; V: TRBV7-3; length: 14; J: TRBJ1-6; D: NA
DNA: TGTGCCAGCAGGCAAACAGGGGTGGTGAACACTGAAGCTTTCTTT; CDR3: CASRQTGVVNTEAFF; size: NA; V: TRBV6-6; length: 15; J: TRBJ1-1; D: TRBD1
DNA: TGTGCCAGTAGTGTCGGGACAGGGTGGGGTGAAAAACTGTTTTTT; CDR3: CASSVGTGWGEKLFF; size: NA; V: TRBV19; length: 15; J: TRBJ1-4; D: TRBD1
DNA: TGTGCCAGCAGGGAAGCTAACTATGGCTACACCTTC; CDR3: CASREANYGYTF; size: few; V: TRBV25-1; length: 12; J: TRBJ1-2; D: NA
DNA: TGCGCCAGCAATAGGGGGAATGAGCAGTTCTTC; CDR3: CASNRGNEQFF; size: NA; V: TRBV5-1; length: 11; J: TRBJ2-1; D: NA
DNA: TGTGCCAGCAGTTATGGGGGTGCAACTAATGAAAAACTGTTTTTT; CDR3: CASSYGGATNEKLFF; size: NA; V: TRBV6-6; length: 15; J: TRBJ1-4; D: NA
DNA: TGCGCCAGCAGTCTGTCTGGACAGGGGGATAGGGGCGGTGGAAAACCCCAGCATTTT; CDR3: CASSLSGQGDRGGGKPQHF; size: NA; V: TRBV23-1; length: 19; J: TRBJ1-5; D: TRBD1
DNA: TGTGCCTGGAGTGTAGCCCAGGGGTTGAACACTGAAGCTTTCTTT; CDR3: CAWSVAQGLNTEAFF; size: NA; V: TRBV30; length: 15; J: TRBJ1-1; D: NA
DNA: TGTGCCAGCAGTCACAACCGGGACACTTATAGCAATCAGCCCCAGCATTTT; CDR3: CASSHNRDTYSNQPQHF; size: NA; V: TRBV6-6; length: 17; J: TRBJ1-5; D: NA
DNA: TGTGCCAGCAGTTTGGGGACATCAAACTATGGCTACACCTTC; CDR3: CASSLGTSNYGYTF; size: NA; V: TRBV28; length: 14; J: TRBJ1-2; D: NA
DNA: TGTGCCAGCAGCCCCAGGACTAGCGGCACAGATACGCAGTATTTT; CDR3: CASSPRTSGTDTQYF; size: NA; V: TRBV5-4; length: 15; J: TRBJ2-3; D: TRBD2
DNA: TGTGCCAGCAGCAGAGGGGCACAGAGTGAAGAGACCCAGTACTTC; CDR3: CASSRGAQSEETQYF; size: NA; V: TRBV21-1; length: 15; J: TRBJ2-5; D: NA
DNA: TGTGCCAGCAGGAACCCGGGACAGGTCCGATCCTTCTCTGGAAACACCATATATTTT; CDR3: CASRNPGQVRSFSGNTIYF; size: NA; V: TRBV11-2; length: 19; J: TRBJ1-3; D: TRBD1
DNA: TGTGCCAGCAGCTTTTTGAATCTAGCGGGCGGGGAGACCCAGTACTTC; CDR3: CASSFLNLAGGETQYF; size: NA; V: TRBV5-4; length: 16; J: TRBJ2-5; D: TRBD2
DNA: TGTGCCAGCAGCTTAGACCAAGGGAGGACTGAAGCTTTCTTT; CDR3: CASSLDQGRTEAFF; size: NA; V: TRBV13; length: 14; J: TRBJ1-1; D: NA
DNA: TGCGCCAGCAGCTTTAACGGGAGGGGGGCCGATACGCAGTATTTT; CDR3: CASSFNGRGADTQYF; size: NA; V: TRBV5-1; length: 15; J: TRBJ2-3; D: TRBD2
DNA: TGTGCCAGCAGCTGGATGGACGGTACCTACGAGCAGTACTTC; CDR3: CASSWMDGTYEQYF; size: NA; V: TRBV6-2/TRBV6-3; length: 14; J: TRBJ2-7; D: NA
DNA: TGTGCCAGCAGCTTAACAAACCTGAGGGACAATGAGCAGTTCTTC; CDR3: CASSLTNLRDNEQFF; size: NA; V: TRBV7-3; length: 15; J: TRBJ2-1; D: NA
DNA: TGCGCCAGCAGCCGGGTGGAGACATTGACCTCTGGGGCCAACGTCCTGACTTTC; CDR3: CASSRVETLTSGANVLTF; size: NA; V: TRBV5-1; length: 18; J: TRBJ2-6; D: NA
DNA: TGTGCCAGCAGCCCCCGATCGATAGGAGGGTATTTT; CDR3: CASSPRSIGGYF; size: NA; V: TRBV7-8; length: 12; J: TRBJ2-3; D: NA
DNA: TGTGCCAGTGGACAGGGGGTTCCTCTCGAGCAGTACTTC; CDR3: CASGQGVPLEQYF; size: NA; V: TRBV19; length: 13; J: TRBJ2-7; D: TRBD1
DNA: TGTGCCAGCAGCTTAGTTTCCGGAAGCTCCTACGAGCAGTACTTC; CDR3: CASSLVSGSSYEQYF; size: NA; V: TRBV7-2; length: 15; J: TRBJ2-7; D: NA
DNA: TGTGCCAGCAGCCCCAAGGGGGGAAGCACAGATACGCAGTATTTT; CDR3: CASSPKGGSTDTQYF; size: NA; V: TRBV4-2; length: 15; J: TRBJ2-3; D: NA
DNA: TGTGCCAGTATTGGCCCCTGGGGAGAAGGGGGACCCTATAGCAATCAGCCCCAGCATTTT; CDR3: CASIGPWGEGGPYSNQPQHF; size: NA; V: TRBV19; length: 20; J: TRBJ1-5; D: NA
DNA: TGTGCCAGCAGCTTAGCTCTCTCACCCCTCCACTTT; CDR3: CASSLALSPLHF; size: NA; V: TRBV7-8; length: 12; J: TRBJ1-6; D: NA
DNA: TGTGCCAGCAGTTCCCCCACACAGGGAGGAGGGTCACCCCTCCACTTT; CDR3: CASSSPTQGGGSPLHF; size: NA; V: TRBV6-5; length: 16; J: TRBJ1-6; D: NA
DNA: TGTGCCACCAGCCCTCTGTGGGGGGAGACCCAGTACTTC; CDR3: CATSPLWGETQYF; size: NA; V: TRBV15; length: 13; J: TRBJ2-5; D: NA
DNA: TGTGCCAGCACCGAAATCCCCCAGGCTAAAGAGACCCAGTACTTC; CDR3: CASTEIPQAKETQYF; size: NA; V: TRBV2; length: 15; J: TRBJ2-5; D: NA
DNA: TGTGCCAGCAGCGCTGGACTAGAGGTGGATACGCAGTATTTT; CDR3: CASSAGLEVDTQYF; size: once; V: TRBV5-6; length: 14; J: TRBJ2-3; D: TRBD2
DNA: TGTGCCAGCAGTGTTCGTGGAAGCACCGGGGAGCTGTTTTTT; CDR3: CASSVRGSTGELFF; size: NA; V: TRBV2; length: 14; J: TRBJ2-2; D: NA
DNA: TGTGCCAGCAGCCTCCGGGGGACTGAAAAACTGTTTTTT; CDR3: CASSLRGTEKLFF; size: NA; V: TRBV3-1/TRBV3-2; length: 13; J: TRBJ1-4; D: NA
DNA: TGTGCCAGCAGCTTAATAGGTCTCATCCCCGGGGGGAGCTCCTACGAGCAGTACTTC; CDR3: CASSLIGLIPGGSSYEQYF; size: NA; V: TRBV11-2; length: 19; J: TRBJ2-7; D: TRBD2